The source of this T cell receptor (beta chain) is a study of T cells expressing NK-cell markers. Overall study findings and caveats: The CD3+CD56-NKG2C+ fraction of a few donors was also led by these clonotypes.

TCRdb re-called the 5' RACE reads and shows each CDR3 protein once, DNA omitted. This specimen shows 250,000 or so distinct CDR3 sequences; the ten leading clones hold around 4.3%. The CDR3 consists of 16 residues. Germline V CDR1 and CDR2: MGHRA, YSYEKL. Regarding this clonotype: Its antigen is currently unknown.

V usage is TRBV4-1 and J usage is TRBJ1-5; TCRdb's D call of TRBD1 is untestable without DNA. This receptor was identified in a woman between 18 and 75 years old in good health. The sample taken for sequencing was blood T cells: a sorted CD56 or NKG2C T cell subset, CD4+ or CD8+ T cells, or bulk PBMC T cells (not recorded which). The CDR3 is CASSQGGRDSNQPQHF.